The sequence of this T cell receptor beta chain was determined in a study of identifying expanded T cells in peripheral blood. The study's findings and limits: Over about two and four weeks, about 17 and 20 clones changed, versus 1.2 between replicates.

The protocol was immunoSEQ multiplex PCR, while the TCRdb copy is restricted to in-frame clones and leaves out a portion. The sample carries 120,000 or so clones, over 65% recorded once. Collection occurred without any documented infections or immune events in donors. CDR3 length: 16 amino acids. Germline values: CDR1 SNHLY, CDR2 FYNNEI. Trimming cost V 5 bases and J 0 bases, with 16 bases left between them. This clone was observed a single time. Its antigen is not known. The chain joins TRBV2 to TRBJ1-1; D unclear. Material: blood. The receptor was derived from a person aged 18 to 70 in good health. The CDR3 reads CASSLTLTDLNTEAFF. CDR3 DNA sequence: TGTGCCAGCAGTCTCACCCTCACCGACCTGAACACTGAAGCTTTCTTT.